What follows are 30 T cell receptor beta chains derived from one specimen sequenced in a study of T cells in Graves' hyperthyroidism and ophthalmopathy. The investigators amplified TCR beta CDR3 regions from RNA transcripts. During a first-round RT-PCR of the TCR CDR3, the HTBI primer set was used. A single record per CDR3 protein comes from TCRdb applying MiXCR to the multiplex PCR reads. Of 270,000 or so distinct CDR3 sequences listed, 13% to 15% are singletons. Sequences were obtained from blood. The origin of the receptors is a woman between 50 and 59 years old with Graves' hyperthyroidism that later progressed to Graves' ophthalmopathy.

In this sample, this clonotype turned up many times. The genes are TRBV3-1 and TRBJ1-4, with TRBD1 identical over 7 bases. The CDR3 sequence is 14 residues long. Germline lookup yields CDR1 LGHDT and CDR2 YNNKEL (reference sequence). The ends lost 5 bases at V and 5 bases at J; junction bases unmatched: 5. In DNA, the CDR3 is TGTGCCAGCAGCATATGGGACAGAAATGAAAAACTGTTTTTT. Translation: CASSIWDRNEKLFF.

In this sample, this clonotype turned up many times. The J gene is TRBJ1-1, the V gene TRBV3-1; the match to TRBD1 covers 8 bases. J lost 1 base, V lost 3 bases, and 4 bases had no gene match. Germline CDR1 is LGHDT and CDR2 is YNNKEL (reference sequence). CDR3 length: 15 amino acids. The CDR3 loop reads CASSQRGTGNTEAFF. The CDR3 DNA sequence: TGTGCCAGCAGCCAGAGGGGGACAGGGAACACTGAAGCTTTCTTT.

A few counts support this clonotype. The rearrangement links TRBV13 to TRBJ2-1; TRBD2 matches 10 bases. Looked up from germline, CDR1 is PRHDT and CDR2 is FYEKMQ (reference sequence). The CDR3 runs to 16 residues. The J segment lost 8 bases and the V segment lost 6 bases, leaving 13 bases of the junction unmatched. CDR3 nucleotides: TGTGCCAGCAGTCCCCTACTAGCGGGAATTAACGATGAGCAGTTCTTC. Amino acid sequence: CASSPLLAGINDEQFF.

This clonotype was seen more than once but under ten times. The rearrangement joins TRBV27 to TRBJ2-1, with D unclear. V lost 0 bases and J 9 bases, leaving 9 bases between the germline ends. Germline CDR1 is MNHEY and CDR2 is SMNVEV (reference sequence). The length of the CDR3 is 13 residues. CDR3 sequence reads: CASSLSIIGEQFF. The CDR3 DNA reads as TGTGCCAGCAGTTTATCGATAATTGGTGAGCAGTTCTTC.

This clonotype showed up many times. This chain uses TRBV11-2 with TRBJ2-4; 8 positions agree with TRBD2. The CDR3 runs to 13 residues. V was clipped by 8 bases and J by 6 bases; unmatched bases: 6. Looked up from germline, CDR1 is SGHAT and CDR2 is FQNNGV. CDR3 region: CASSRGGGNIQYF. The CDR3 bases are TGTGCCAGCTCCCGGGGGGGAGGAAACATTCAGTACTTC.

This clonotype was observed at least ten times. V and J are TRBV7-2 and TRBJ2-1; no firm D call. V lost 5 bases, J lost 4 bases, and 12 bases lay in between. The CDR3 has 14 amino acids. Germline CDR1 is SGHTA and CDR2 is FQGNSA. This CDR3 reads CASSRTFPYNEQFF. As DNA, the CDR3 is TGTGCCAGCAGCCGTACCTTTCCTTACAATGAGCAGTTCTTC.

This clonotype has ten or more counts. This chain links TRBV28 with TRBJ1-2; D call uncertain. The V gene lost 7 bases and the J gene lost 0 bases, with 24 bases spanning the gap. Germline CDR1 and CDR2: MDHEN and SYDVKM. This CDR3 is 18 amino acids long. The CDR3 DNA reads as TGTGCCAGCACCTCAGGATGGGGTATAGGTCTTACTAACTATGGCTACACCTTC. Its protein product is CASTSGWGIGLTNYGYTF.

This clonotype has a count of ten or more. The chain combines TRBV11-2 with TRBJ2-7; D possibly corresponds to TRBD2 (5 bases). The CDR3 has 15 amino acids. Trimming took off 4 bases at V and 1 base at J, with 14 bases between the two ends. Germline assignment: CDR1 SGHAT and CDR2 FQNNGV. The CDR3 coding sequence is TGTGCCAGCAGCTCAGTCCGAGGCGGGTCCTACGAGCAGTACTTC. Amino acids: CASSSVRGGSYEQYF. The full variable domain, rest sourced from reference TRBV11-2 and TRBJ2-7, is EAGVAQSPRYKIIEKRQSVAFWCNPISGHATLYWYQQILGQGPKLLIQFQNNGVVDDSQLPKDRFSAERLKGVDSTLKIQPAKLEDSAVYLCASSSVRGGSYEQYFGPGTRLTVT.

This chain connects TRBV28 to TRBJ2-7, with 10 bases matching TRBD2. This CDR3 comprises 15 residues. Trimming removed 6 bases from V and 2 bases from J; junction bases left unmatched: 7. CDR1 MDHEN and CDR2 SYDVKM come from the germline V gene. The CDR3 loop reads CASRTRLAGTYEQYF. The DNA of the CDR3 is TGTGCCAGCAGGACGCGACTAGCGGGTACCTACGAGCAGTACTTC.

This clonotype showed up many times. This sequence joins TRBV2 and TRBJ1-1; TRBD1 agrees at 7 bases. After removal of 3 bases from V and 8 bases from J, the junction contained 6 bases not matched to a gene. CDR3 length equals 13 residues. Germline-derived CDR1 and CDR2 are SNHLY and FYNNEI. CDR3 in DNA: TGTGCCAGCAGTGATGAGGGGGCTGCAGAAGCTTTCTTT. It is translated as CASSDEGAAEAFF.

This clonotype came up many times. The V and J genes are TRBV18 and TRBJ2-1; 9 nucleotides agree with TRBD2. After removal of 2 bases from V and 6 bases from J, the junction contained 5 bases not matched to a gene. CDR3 size: 15 residues. CDR1 and CDR2 from the germline V gene are KGHSH and LQKENI. The CDR3: CASSPRREGGNEQFF. CDR3 DNA sequence: TGTGCCAGCTCACCAAGGCGGGAGGGCGGCAATGAGCAGTTCTTC.

The chain links TRBV28 to TRBJ2-7, with TRBD2 matching 14 bases. After removal of 2 bases from V and 5 bases from J, the junction contained 5 bases not matched to a gene. Germline-derived CDR1 and CDR2 are MDHEN and SYDVKM. CDR3 length: 16 amino acids. CDR3 coding DNA: TGTGCCAGCAGTTTACTCGGGACTAGCGGGAGAAACGAGCAGTACTTC. It codes for CASSLLGTSGRNEQYF.

This clonotype has a count of ten or more. The rearrangement uses TRBV5-1 and TRBJ2-5, with 12 bases lining up with TRBD2. J was trimmed by 5 bases and V by 4 bases; bases with no gene match: 6. Germline V CDR1 and CDR2: SGHRS, YFSETQ. The CDR3 has 15 residues. The chain's CDR3 is CASSSALAGGETQYF. In DNA form, the CDR3 reads TGCGCCAGCAGCAGCGCCCTAGCGGGAGGGGAGACCCAGTACTTC.

This clonotype was counted many times. The genes are TRBV20-1 and TRBJ2-3; D may be TRBD2 (7 bases). The CDR3 sequence is 16 residues long. V was shortened by 6 bases and J by 4 bases, with 23 bases between the two germline ends. Germline CDR1 reads DFQATT; CDR2 reads SNEGSKA (reference sequence). The CDR3 protein is CSAKGGEGLPADTQYF. The CDR3 DNA is TGCAGTGCCAAGGGGGGGGAGGGCCTACCGGCAGATACGCAGTATTTT.

The table lists this clonotype with many counts. The chain recombines TRBV29-1 with TRBJ2-3; the D is unclear. CDR1 and CDR2 (germline): SQVTM, ANQGSEA. This CDR3 contains 13 residues. V lost 6 bases and J 4 bases, leaving 14 bases between the germline ends. The CDR3 protein is CSVMTRSSDTQYF. The CDR3 DNA reads as TGCAGCGTCATGACACGTTCCTCAGATACGCAGTATTTT.

This clonotype was seen at least ten times. The genes are TRBV6-1 and TRBJ1-6; TRBD1 matches 7 bases. The ends lost 2 bases at V and 4 bases at J; junction bases unmatched: 2. The CDR3 runs to 15 residues. Germline CDR1 reads MNHNS; CDR2 reads SASEGT. In nucleotides, the CDR3 is TGTGCCAGCAGTGAACCGGGACAGTATAATTCACCCCTCCACTTT. Its translation is CASSEPGQYNSPLHF.

This clonotype appeared many times. The chain combines TRBV2 with TRBJ2-5; 13 bases line up with TRBD2. This CDR3 has 15 residues. Germline CDR1 and CDR2: SNHLY and FYNNEI. The V and J ends lost 4 bases and 5 bases, in that order; junction bases with no gene match: 4. This chain's CDR3 is CASSGGLAGMETQYF. The CDR3 nucleotides read TGTGCCAGCAGTGGGGGACTAGCGGGAATGGAGACCCAGTACTTC.

V gene TRBV7-3 combines with J gene TRBJ2-7; 9 bases are shared with TRBD1. Germline assignment: CDR1 SGHTA and CDR2 FQGTGA. There are 14 residues in the CDR3. J was trimmed by 2 bases and V by 5 bases; bases with no gene match: 4. CDR3 sequence reads: CASSPDRGAYEQYF. CDR3 nucleotide sequence: TGTGCCAGCAGCCCCGACAGGGGGGCCTACGAGCAGTACTTC.

Only a few counts were recorded for this clonotype. The CDR3 DNA is TGTGCCAGCACTTCAGACTATAACACCGGGGAGCTGTTTTTT. Its translation: CASTSDYNTGELFF. The chain couples TRBV6-1 to TRBJ2-2; tentatively, D is TRBD2 (5 bases). With 7 bases removed from V and 2 bases from J, the gap between germline ends came to 11 bases. Germline V lookup: CDR1 MNHNS, CDR2 SASEGT. The CDR3 length is 14 residues.

This clonotype was counted at least ten times. V usage is TRBV3-1 and J usage is TRBJ2-1; D is perhaps TRBD2 (5 bases). Germline CDR1 and CDR2: LGHDT and YNNKEL (reference sequence). The CDR3 runs to 17 residues. The ends were cut back, 1 base at V and 3 bases at J, with 16 bases in the middle. The CDR3 region has the DNA TGTGCCAGCAGCCAAGTTCTAAGAGGGCTGCGCTACAATGAGCAGTTCTTC. Translation: CASSQVLRGLRYNEQFF.

The chain employs TRBV6-1 and TRBJ1-1; the D is unclear. With 6 bases removed from V and 5 bases from J, the gap between germline ends came to 19 bases. Germline V gene sequence: CDR1 MNHNS, CDR2 SASEGT. The CDR3 totals 15 residues. The CDR3 region has the DNA TGTGCCAGCAGCCCCAGTCGGTTGGGAAAAACTGAAGCTTTCTTT. Amino acid sequence: CASSPSRLGKTEAFF.

This clonotype has a handful of counts. This chain uses TRBV6-2 or TRBV6-3 with TRBJ2-1, with 7 nucleotides matching TRBD2. The CDR3 runs 14 residues. V gave up 8 bases and J gave up 5 bases; unmatched junction bases: 9. CDR1 MNHEY and CDR2 SVGEGT come from the germline V gene. The CDR3, as DNA: TGTGCCAGCGCGGGACTAAGGGCCAACAATGAGCAGTTCTTC. Its translation: CASAGLRANNEQFF.

This clonotype has ten or more counts. The rearrangement uses TRBV11-2 and TRBJ2-3; D is tentatively TRBD1 or TRBD2 (5 bases each). V lost 4 bases and J 0 bases, leaving 17 bases between the germline ends. This CDR3 comprises 17 residues. Germline V gives CDR1 SGHAT, CDR2 FQNNGV. This CDR3 is CASSYRRGAESTDTQYF. The CDR3 nucleotides read TGTGCCAGCAGCTACCGTCGAGGGGCGGAAAGCACAGATACGCAGTATTTT.

As to this clonotype: A much larger clonotype is one base distant, so this may be a read error. The genes are TRBV15 and TRBJ2-5; 10 bases are shared with TRBD1. Trimming at V came to 3 bases and at J to 2 bases, leaving 0 bases not matched to a gene. The germline CDR1 and CDR2 sequences are LNHNV and YYDKDF (reference sequence). The CDR3 totals 14 residues. Here the CDR3 reads CATSRGQGQETQYF. The CDR3 DNA follows: TGTGCCACCAGCAGGGGACAGGGGCAAGAGACCCAGTACTTC.

The rearrangement uses TRBV2 and TRBJ1-1; no firm D call. Germline V gene sequence: CDR1 SNHLY, CDR2 FYNNEI. V lost 4 bases, J lost 7 bases, and 13 bases lay in between. The CDR3 is 13 residues long. The CDR3 loop reads CASSALGAVEAFF. In DNA, the CDR3 is TGTGCCAGCAGTGCCCTCGGCGCCGTTGAAGCTTTCTTT. Based on the CDR3 plus reference TRBV2 and TRBJ1-1, the full variable domain is EPEVTQTPSHQVTQMGQEVILRCVPISNHLYFYWYRQILGQKVEFLVSFYNNEISEKSEIFDDQFSVERPDGSNFTLKIRSTKLEDSAMYFCASSALGAVEAFFGQGTRLTVV.

This chain connects TRBV10-3 to TRBJ1-1, with D hard to call. The CDR3 loop spans 14 amino acids. Germline V gives CDR1 ENHRY, CDR2 SYGVKD. Trimming pared 6 bases from V and 5 bases from J, leaving 16 bases between. The CDR3 sequence is CAIRAGVSRTEAFF. CDR3 DNA sequence: TGTGCCATCAGGGCCGGGGTCTCGAGGACTGAAGCTTTCTTT.

Note on this clonotype: Possible read error: a much larger clone is one base away. This chain connects TRBV28 to TRBJ2-5; D gene uncertain. Trimming removed 7 bases from V and 12 bases from J, with 15 bases in between. CDR1 MDHEN and CDR2 SYDVKM come from the germline V gene. CDR3 length equals 11 residues. The CDR3 is CASTSGIVEYF. The CDR3 DNA follows: TGTGCCAGCACCTCAGGAATTGTGGAGTACTTC.

This clonotype has a count of ten or more. The rearrangement joins TRBV20-1 to TRBJ2-3; D remains ambiguous. The V gene's germline CDR1 is DFQATT and CDR2 SNEGSKA (reference sequence). Trimming removed 6 bases from V and 6 bases from J, with 10 bases in between. This CDR3 spans 11 amino acids. This CDR3 is CSAAPADTQYF. CDR3 bases: TGCAGTGCCGCCCCGGCCGATACGCAGTATTTT.

This clonotype appeared many times. The chain joins TRBV5-1 to TRBJ2-5; possible D gene TRBD2, 5 bases. The germline V gene has CDR1 SGHRS and CDR2 YFSETQ. The CDR3 is 16 amino acids. Trimming took 0 bases from V and 4 from J, leaving 16 bases between them. CDR3 amino acids: CASSLAAGPGAETQYF. In DNA form, the CDR3 reads TGCGCCAGCAGCTTGGCCGCGGGTCCCGGAGCAGAGACCCAGTACTTC.

CDR3 DNA: TGTGCCAGCAGCGGGTCCCCGGCCACCGGGGAGCTGTTTTTT. Encoded protein: CASSGSPATGELFF. V is TRBV9 and J is TRBJ2-2; unclear D gene. Germline V CDR1 and CDR2: SGDLS, YYNGEE. CDR3 length: 14 residues. Deletions cut 3 bases from V and 4 bases from J, with 10 bases between.